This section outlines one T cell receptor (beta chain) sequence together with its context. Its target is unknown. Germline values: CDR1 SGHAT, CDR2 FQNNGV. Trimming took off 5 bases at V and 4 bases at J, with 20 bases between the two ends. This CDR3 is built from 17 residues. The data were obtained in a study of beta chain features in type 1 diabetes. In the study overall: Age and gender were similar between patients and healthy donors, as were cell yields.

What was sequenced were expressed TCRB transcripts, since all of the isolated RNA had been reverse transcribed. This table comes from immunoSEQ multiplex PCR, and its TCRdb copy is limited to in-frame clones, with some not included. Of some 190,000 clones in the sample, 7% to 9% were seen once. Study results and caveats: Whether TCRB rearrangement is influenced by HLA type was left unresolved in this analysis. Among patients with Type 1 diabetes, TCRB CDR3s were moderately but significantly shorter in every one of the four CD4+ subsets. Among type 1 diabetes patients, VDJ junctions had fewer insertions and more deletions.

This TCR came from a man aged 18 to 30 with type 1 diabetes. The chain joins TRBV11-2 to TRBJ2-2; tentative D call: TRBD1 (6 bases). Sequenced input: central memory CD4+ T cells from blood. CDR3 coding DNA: TGTGCCAGCAGCCCTTGGGGGCTAGCCGTGGGCACCGGGGAGCTGTTTTTT. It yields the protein CASSPWGLAVGTGELFF.